Each of the 22 T cell receptor beta chains below was sequenced from the same sample in a study of T cell responses to AZD1222 COVID-19 vaccine. Sequencing used immunoSEQ multiplex PCR; TCRdb keeps in-frame clones, though not all of them. The table lists fewer than 85,000 clones, 85% to 90% of them singletons. This material consisted of peripheral blood, taken 28 days after the second AZD1222 dose. The receptors derive from an adult who received the AZD1222 COVID-19 vaccine.

On this clone itself: Other nucleotide sequences in the sample specify the same CDR3. V gene TRBV6-1 combines with J gene TRBJ1-2; no definite D call. The CDR3 consists of 12 residues. CDR1 and CDR2 from the germline V gene are MNHNS and SASEGT. With 3 bases removed from V and 4 bases from J, the gap between germline ends came to 6 bases. The CDR3 DNA follows: TGTGCCAGCAGTGATCGTGCCTATGGCTACACCTTC. This sequence encodes CASSDRAYGYTF.

This chain uses TRBV27 with TRBJ2-3; 8 positions agree with TRBD1. This CDR3 contains 12 residues. Trimming at V came to 5 bases and at J to 6 bases, leaving 1 base not matched to a gene. The germline CDR1 and CDR2 sequences are MNHEY and SMNVEV (reference sequence). The CDR3 is CASSRTGDTQYF. CDR3 nucleotide sequence: TGTGCCAGCAGTAGGACAGGGGATACGCAGTATTTT.

The chain couples TRBV5-1 to TRBJ2-1, with 9 positions matching TRBD2. CDR1 and CDR2 from the germline V gene are SGHRS and YFSETQ. The CDR3 is 13 residues long. The V gene end was trimmed by 1 base and the J gene end by 8 bases; junction bases not matched to a gene: 1. The CDR3 DNA reads as TGCGCCAGCAGCTTGCGCGGGGGGGATGAGCAGTTCTTC. Amino acids: CASSLRGGDEQFF.

This chain connects TRBV6-6 to TRBJ1-1; D is perhaps TRBD1 (6 bases). Between the trimmed V and J ends, which lost 5 bases and 1 base, there was a span of 20 bases. CDR1 MNHNY and CDR2 SVGAGI come from the germline V gene (reference sequence). This CDR3 is built from 17 residues. The DNA of the CDR3 is TGTGCCAGCAGTCAAAGGATAATACAGGGCCGGAACACTGAAGCTTTCTTT. This encodes CASSQRIIQGRNTEAFF.

The chain is built from TRBV7-3 and TRBJ2-1; D gene unclear. CDR3 length: 15 residues. Trimming pared 5 bases from V and 2 bases from J, leaving 13 bases between. CDR1 is SGHTA and CDR2 is FQGTGA in the germline V gene. In nucleotides, the CDR3 is TGTGCCAGCAGCCCCTTCAGGATACCCTACAATGAGCAGTTCTTC. Its protein product is CASSPFRIPYNEQFF.

The chain joins TRBV2 to TRBJ2-1; TRBD2 might be the D (6 bases). Between the trimmed V and J ends, which lost 10 bases and 4 bases, there was a span of 11 bases. The length of the CDR3 is 12 residues. Germline V gene data show CDR1 as SNHLY and CDR2 as FYNNEI. For the CDR3, the DNA is TGTGCCACCAGGGACTCGTACAATGAGCAGTTCTTC. Residues: CATRDSYNEQFF.

The rearrangement joins TRBV7-9 to TRBJ1-2; D is unclear. Germline V gene lookup returns CDR1 SEHNR and CDR2 FQNEAQ (reference sequence). Trimming pared 1 base from V and 7 bases from J, leaving 19 bases between. The CDR3 is 16 amino acids. The CDR3 is CASSLVMGPLQAGYTF. The CDR3, as DNA: TGTGCCAGCAGCTTAGTGATGGGTCCTCTTCAGGCTGGCTACACCTTC.

The CDR3 region is CAWIRGVTEAFF. The CDR3 nucleotides read TGTGCCTGGATCAGGGGGGTCACTGAAGCTTTCTTT. The gene calls are TRBV30 and TRBJ1-1; 7 nucleotides line up with TRBD1. CDR3 length equals 12 residues. V was pared by 4 bases and J by 4 bases, with 3 bases of the junction left unmatched. CDR1 is GTSNPN and CDR2 is SVGIG in the germline V gene (reference sequence).

V is TRBV19 and J is TRBJ1-5; D is ambiguous. Trimming removed 9 bases at V and 4 bases at J, with 16 bases between. This CDR3 region has 14 residues. The V gene's germline CDR1 is LNHDA and CDR2 SQIVND (reference sequence). The CDR3 DNA reads TGTGCCAGCCATTTACGGAGTAGGAATCAGCCCCAGCATTTT. It translates to CASHLRSRNQPQHF.

This chain links TRBV11-3 with TRBJ2-3; D gene ambiguous. The CDR3 extends over 12 amino acids. With 5 bases removed from V and 7 bases from J, the gap between germline ends came to 10 bases. Germline V gene data show CDR1 as SGHNT and CDR2 as YENEEA. The CDR3 nucleotides read TGTGCCAGCAGCCACCGGCTCAATACGCAGTATTTT. Protein: CASSHRLNTQYF.

The V call is TRBV10-3, the J call TRBJ1-1; D gene unclear. Germline V gene sequence: CDR1 ENHRY, CDR2 SYGVKD. V was cut by 6 bases and J by 1 base, with 15 bases left in between. The CDR3 spans 15 residues. CDR3 nucleotide sequence: TGTGCCATCAGGTCAGTAGACCGACCGAACACTGAAGCTTTCTTT. It is translated as CAIRSVDRPNTEAFF.

A few counts support this clone. V usage is TRBV5-5 and J usage is TRBJ2-5; D might be TRBD1 (6 bases). The V gene's germline CDR1 is SGHKS and CDR2 YYEKEE (reference sequence). There are 16 residues in the CDR3. The V end was cut by 6 bases, the J end by 4 bases, with 22 bases between. This chain's CDR3 is CASNVSPGAGGETQYF. Here the CDR3 DNA reads TGTGCCAGCAACGTTTCCCCAGGGGCTGGGGGAGAGACCCAGTACTTC. The whole variable domain, filled in from reference TRBV5-5 and TRBJ2-5, reads DAGVTQSPTHLIKTRGQQVTLRCSPISGHKSVSWYQQVLGQGPQFIFQYYEKEERGRGNFPDRFSARQFPNYSSELNVNALLLGDSALYLCASNVSPGAGGETQYFGPGTRLLVL.

The rearrangement links TRBV5-8 to TRBJ2-1, with TRBD2 identical over 7 bases. With V trimmed by 4 bases and J by 2 bases, 9 bases remained unmatched. The CDR3 has 16 residues. Germline CDR1 SGHTS, CDR2 YDEGEE. CDR3 region: CASSRIAGDAYNEQFF. CDR3 nucleotides: TGTGCCAGCAGCCGTATAGCGGGCGACGCCTACAATGAGCAGTTCTTC.

The V gene is TRBV9, the J gene TRBJ2-4, with a tentative D call TRBD2 (5 bases). V shed 2 bases and J shed 5 bases, with 17 bases lying between them. The germline CDR1 and CDR2 sequences are SGDLS and YYNGEE. The CDR3 spans 16 residues. In DNA form, the CDR3 reads TGTGCCAGCAGCGTGGGTGTCGGCCTGCGGGAAAACATTCAGTACTTC. It encodes CASSVGVGLRENIQYF.

The genes are TRBV24-1 and TRBJ2-3; D might be TRBD2 (6 bases). The CDR3 is 14 amino acids. In germline, CDR1 is KGHDR, CDR2 SFDVKD. V dropped 5 bases and J dropped 8 bases, with 16 bases sitting between them. As DNA, the CDR3 is TGTGCCACCAGTGTACCGGACCCGGAGGGTACGCAGTATTTT. This encodes CATSVPDPEGTQYF.

The gene calls are TRBV19 and TRBJ2-2, with a possible D match to TRBD1 (6 bases). The CDR3 runs to 17 residues. Trimming shortened V by 4 bases and J by 6 bases, and 21 bases separated the two germline ends. Per the germline V gene, CDR1 is LNHDA and CDR2 is SQIVND (reference sequence). The CDR3 nucleotides read TGTGCCAGTAGTACACCGGCCACAGGGAAGTTGGCCGGGGAGCTGTTTTTT. Its protein product is CASSTPATGKLAGELFF. Combining the CDR3 with reference TRBV19 and TRBJ2-2 gives the whole variable domain DGGITQSPKYLFRKEGQNVTLSCEQNLNHDAMYWYRQDPGQGLRLIYYSQIVNDFQKGDIAEGYSVSREKKESFPLTVTSAQKNPTAFYLCASSTPATGKLAGELFFGEGSRLTVL.

This clone was seen once. The chain uses TRBV24-1 and TRBJ2-2, with 12 bases identical to TRBD2. CDR1 is KGHDR and CDR2 is SFDVKD in the germline V gene. The CDR3 is 19 residues long. The V segment lost 5 bases and the J segment 5 bases; nucleotides outside the gene matches: 14. CDR3 residues: CATSGVTSGGGIATGELFF. In DNA form, the CDR3 reads TGTGCCACCAGTGGCGTGACTAGCGGGGGAGGGATCGCAACCGGGGAGCTGTTTTTT.

The rearrangement links TRBV19 to TRBJ2-2; D remains unclear. The V gene lost 5 bases and the J gene lost 4 bases, with 8 bases spanning the gap. Germline V lookup: CDR1 LNHDA, CDR2 SQIVND (reference sequence). This CDR3 contains 13 residues. The CDR3 nucleotides are TGTGCCAGTAGTGGTGTCGGCACCGGGGAGCTGTTTTTT. Protein: CASSGVGTGELFF.

The chain is built from TRBV27 and TRBJ2-7; 8 bases map to TRBD2. Germline CDR1 reads MNHEY; CDR2 reads SMNVEV (reference sequence). Germline trimming cut 3 bases from V and 2 bases from J; bases unmatched to any gene: 6. This CDR3 has 15 residues. CDR3 protein: CASSFRREAPYEQYV. The CDR3 nucleotides read TGTGCCAGCAGTTTTCGGCGGGAGGCCCCCTACGAGCAGTACGTC.

This clone has just a few counts. This chain links TRBV7-9 with TRBJ1-1, with no clear D. Per the germline V gene, CDR1 is SEHNR and CDR2 is FQNEAQ (reference sequence). The CDR3 is 13 amino acids. Between the trimmed V and J ends, which lost 6 bases and 5 bases, there was a span of 13 bases. CDR3: CASSHIRDTEAFF. CDR3 sequence (DNA): TGTGCCAGCAGTCATATTCGGGATACTGAAGCTTTCTTT.

This clone was recorded only once. This chain connects TRBV7-2 to TRBJ1-2; TRBD1 matches at 7 bases. J lost 5 bases, V lost 4 bases, and 7 bases had no gene match. The germline CDR1 and CDR2 sequences are SGHTA and FQGNSA. This CDR3 spans 14 amino acids. CDR3 amino acids: CASSSEGARYGYTF. CDR3 in DNA: TGTGCCAGCAGCTCAGAGGGGGCTAGGTATGGCTACACCTTC.

The J gene is TRBJ2-2, the V gene TRBV7-2, with D tentatively TRBD1 or TRBD2 (6 bases each). This CDR3 comprises 15 residues. The V and J ends lost 7 bases and 1 base respectively, with 13 bases between them. Germline lookup yields CDR1 SGHTA and CDR2 FQGNSA. In nucleotides, the CDR3 is TGTGCCAGCACTGGGGGGCAGGGGAACACCGGGGAGCTGTTTTTT. It is translated as CASTGGQGNTGELFF.